This T cell receptor beta chain was captured by sequencing in a study of T cell repertoires in cytomegalovirus infection (dated by TCRdb to about 2019). For context, the study as a whole: Alongside well-studied HLA-B-restricted epitopes, the peptide stimulations were aimed at recently identified HLA-C-restricted CMV epitopes, whose presentation resists viral immunomodulation. The HLA type of each donor mattered for the analysis, because public TCR beta signatures pointed to carriage of CMV infection along with the matching HLA type.

The instrument was an Illumina HiSeq 1500. TCRdb itself trimmed the public reads at Q25 with fastp, ran MiXCR and retained productive beta chains. Every distinct CDR3 protein forms one entry, paired with its most common genes and DNA. The sample has some 480,000 distinct CDR3 sequences on record, 30% to 40% of them singletons. Jointly, the top ten make up under 20% of the sample. Trimmed from V: 0 bases; trimmed from J: 13 bases; junction bases lacking a gene match: 13. CDR1 and CDR2 (SGHVS, FQNEAQ) derive from the germline V gene. The CDR3 starts with the cysteine, ends with the phenylalanine, and has 17 residues. Only CDR3 DNA is held: 51 bases, read in frame from base 1. What the authors observed across the whole study: The ex vivo response was dominated by HLA-C-restricted CMV-specific TCR beta clonotypes, which also provided the single most frequent clonotype in two of eight donors. In both this cohort and an independent roughly 400-donor cohort, the cumulative frequency of public TCR beta family members distinguished carriers of CMV infection plus the relevant HLA type.

This clonotype was seen repeatedly, ten times or more. Its cognate antigen has yet to be identified. It has no much larger one-base neighbor in the sample; base qualities were not kept. The treatment or condition tag for this specimen amounts to: in vitro stimulation with specific CMV peptide epitopes to enrich CMV-specific T cells. This specimen consisted of cultured PBMCs, obtained from culture after CMV antigen stimulation. In this chain, TRBV7-8 is recombined with TRBJ2-1, with 12 bases aligning to TRBD2. The receptor's source is a human donor in good health (CMV status not recorded). Some clones in this sample may be carry-over from other donors' samples. The sequenced DNA: TGTGCCAGCAGCTTAGCGAGGCTAGCGGGAGGGCTTAGCTTACAGTTCTTC. This is translated as CASSLARLAGGLSLQFF.